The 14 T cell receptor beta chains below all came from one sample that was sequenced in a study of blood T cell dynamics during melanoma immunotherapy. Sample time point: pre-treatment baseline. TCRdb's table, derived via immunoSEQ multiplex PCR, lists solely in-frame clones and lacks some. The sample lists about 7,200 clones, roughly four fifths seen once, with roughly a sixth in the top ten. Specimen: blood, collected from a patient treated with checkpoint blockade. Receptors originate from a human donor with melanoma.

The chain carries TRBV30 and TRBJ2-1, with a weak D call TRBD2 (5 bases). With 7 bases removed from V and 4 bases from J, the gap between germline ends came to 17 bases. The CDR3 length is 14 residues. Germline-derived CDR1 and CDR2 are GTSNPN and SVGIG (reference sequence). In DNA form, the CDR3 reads TGTGCCTCCCCCCTAGTAGGCGGGTACAATGAGCAGTTCTTC. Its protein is CASPLVGGYNEQFF.

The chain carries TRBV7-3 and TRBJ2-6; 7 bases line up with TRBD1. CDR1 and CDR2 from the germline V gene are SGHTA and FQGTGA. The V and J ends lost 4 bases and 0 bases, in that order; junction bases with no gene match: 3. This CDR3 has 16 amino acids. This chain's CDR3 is CASSSGQLSGANVLTF. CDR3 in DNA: TGTGCCAGCAGCTCGGGACAGCTCTCTGGGGCCAACGTCCTGACTTTC. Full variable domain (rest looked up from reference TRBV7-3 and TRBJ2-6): GAGVSQTPSNKVTEKGKYVELRCDPISGHTALYWYRQSLGQGPEFLIYFQGTGAADDSGLPNDRFFAVRPEGSVSTLKIQRTERGDSAVYLCASSSGQLSGANVLTFGAGSRLTVL.

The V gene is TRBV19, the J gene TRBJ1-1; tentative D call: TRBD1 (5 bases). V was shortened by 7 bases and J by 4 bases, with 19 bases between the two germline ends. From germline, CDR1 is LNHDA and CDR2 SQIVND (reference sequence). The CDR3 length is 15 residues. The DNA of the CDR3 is TGTGCCAGTACTACTACGCGCCAGGGCGGCACTGAAGCTTTCTTT. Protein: CASTTTRQGGTEAFF.

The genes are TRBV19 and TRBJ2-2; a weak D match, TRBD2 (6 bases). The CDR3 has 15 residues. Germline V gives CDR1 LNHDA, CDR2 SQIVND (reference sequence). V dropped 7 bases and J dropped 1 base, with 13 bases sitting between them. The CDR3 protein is CASTPAGWNTGELFF. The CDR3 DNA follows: TGTGCCAGTACCCCGGCGGGATGGAACACCGGGGAGCTGTTTTTT.

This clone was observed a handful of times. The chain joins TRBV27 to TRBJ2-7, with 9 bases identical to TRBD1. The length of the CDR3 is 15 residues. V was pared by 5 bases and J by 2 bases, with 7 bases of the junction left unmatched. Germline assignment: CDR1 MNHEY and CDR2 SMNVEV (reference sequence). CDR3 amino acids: CASSGDREVPYEQYF. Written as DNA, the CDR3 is TGTGCCAGCAGTGGGGACAGGGAGGTCCCCTACGAGCAGTACTTC.

The CDR3 nucleotides are TGCGCCAGCAGCCCCGGCGGGAGTCATACCGCGAACACCGGGGAGCTGTTTTTT. It codes for CASSPGGSHTANTGELFF. V usage is TRBV5-1 and J usage is TRBJ2-2; 7 bases match TRBD2. The CDR3 is 18 amino acids. Germline V gene sequence: CDR1 SGHRS, CDR2 YFSETQ. J lost 0 bases, V lost 4 bases, and 12 bases had no gene match.

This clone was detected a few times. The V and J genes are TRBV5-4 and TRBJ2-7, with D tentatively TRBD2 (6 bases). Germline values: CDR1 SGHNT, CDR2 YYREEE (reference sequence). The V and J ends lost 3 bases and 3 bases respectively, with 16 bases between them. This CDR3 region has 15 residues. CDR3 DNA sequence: TGTGCCAGCAGCTCCACCCGACTAGGAGACTACGAGCAGTACTTC. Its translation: CASSSTRLGDYEQYF.

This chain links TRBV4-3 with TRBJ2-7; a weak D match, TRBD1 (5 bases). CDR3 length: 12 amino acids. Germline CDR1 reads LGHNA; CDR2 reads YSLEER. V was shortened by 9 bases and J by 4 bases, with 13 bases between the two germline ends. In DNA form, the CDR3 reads TGCGCCAGAGGACATAAAGAATACGAGCAGTACTTC. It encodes CARGHKEYEQYF.

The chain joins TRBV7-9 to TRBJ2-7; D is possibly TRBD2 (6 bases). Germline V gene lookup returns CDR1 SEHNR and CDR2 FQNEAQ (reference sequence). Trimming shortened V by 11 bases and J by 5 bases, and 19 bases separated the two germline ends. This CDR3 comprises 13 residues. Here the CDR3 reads CAVKIGGGHEQYF. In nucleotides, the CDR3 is TGTGCCGTGAAAATCGGGGGAGGCCACGAGCAGTACTTC.

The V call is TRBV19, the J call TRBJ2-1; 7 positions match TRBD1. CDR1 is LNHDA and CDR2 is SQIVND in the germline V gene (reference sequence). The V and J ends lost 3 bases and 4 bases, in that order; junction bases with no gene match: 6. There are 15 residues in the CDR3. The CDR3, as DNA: TGTGCCAGTAGTATCGGAACAGGGGTTTACAATGAGCAGTTCTTC. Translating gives CASSIGTGVYNEQFF.

CDR3 sequence (DNA): TGTGCCAGCAGCTCAGGACTAGCGGGAGGCACAGATACGCAGTATTTT. Amino acids: CASSSGLAGGTDTQYF. The V gene is TRBV5-4, the J gene TRBJ2-3; the match to TRBD2 covers 13 bases. Per germline, CDR1 SGHNT and CDR2 YYREEE (reference sequence). The CDR3 is 16 amino acids. V was pared by 3 bases and J by 1 base, with 2 bases of the junction left unmatched.

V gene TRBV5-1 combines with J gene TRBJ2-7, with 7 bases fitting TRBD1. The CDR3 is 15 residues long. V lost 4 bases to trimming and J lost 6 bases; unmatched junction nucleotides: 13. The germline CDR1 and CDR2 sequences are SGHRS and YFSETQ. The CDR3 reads CASSLTGTAPGEQYF. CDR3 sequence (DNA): TGCGCCAGCAGCCTCACTGGGACAGCCCCCGGCGAGCAGTACTTC.

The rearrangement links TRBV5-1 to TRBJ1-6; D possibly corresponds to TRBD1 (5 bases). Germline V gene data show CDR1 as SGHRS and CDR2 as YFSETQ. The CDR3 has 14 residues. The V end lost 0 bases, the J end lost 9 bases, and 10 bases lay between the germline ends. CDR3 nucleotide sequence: TGCGCCAGCAGCTTGGAGTACGGGACTTCACCCCTCCACTTT. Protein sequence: CASSLEYGTSPLHF.

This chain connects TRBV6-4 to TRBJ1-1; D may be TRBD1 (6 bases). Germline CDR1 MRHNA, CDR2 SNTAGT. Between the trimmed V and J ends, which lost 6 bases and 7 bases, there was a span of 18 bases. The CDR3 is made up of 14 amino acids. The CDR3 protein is CASRPIQGTGEAFF. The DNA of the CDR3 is TGTGCCAGCAGGCCTATTCAGGGGACTGGTGAAGCTTTCTTT.